The next 5 T cell receptor beta chains were all read from a single sample in a study of identical twins. One entry per CDR3 protein, called by TCRdb with MiXCR from the 5' RACE reads. The table has about 460,000 distinct CDR3 sequences, 14% seen once; the top ten hold roughly 0.5%. The same data also contributed to another study, on yellow fever vaccine responses in identical twins.

Sequencing was performed on CD4+ T cells sorted from blood. The receptors come from a woman between 18 and 30 years old in good health.

This chain uses TRBV10-3 with TRBJ2-1; 8 bases are shared with TRBD2. The CDR3 consists of 14 residues. Germline V gene sequence: CDR1 ENHRY, CDR2 SYGVKD. V lost 10 bases and J lost 4; bases outside the gene matches: 9. This chain's CDR3 is CATLPGLEYNEQFF. The DNA for the CDR3 is TGTGCCACCCTCCCGGGACTAGAGTACAATGAGCAGTTCTTC.

Only a few counts were recorded for this clonotype. V usage is TRBV10-3 and J usage is TRBJ2-3, with 8 bases that match TRBD2. The CDR3 is 14 amino acids. J was trimmed by 1 base and V by 8 bases; bases with no gene match: 5. CDR1 ENHRY and CDR2 SYGVKD come from the germline V gene. CDR3 region: CAIRGGVGTDTQYF. DNA for the CDR3: TGTGCCATCCGGGGGGGGGTCGGCACAGATACGCAGTATTTT.

J is TRBJ2-3 and V is TRBV20-1; D possibly corresponds to TRBD2 (5 bases). V was cut by 5 bases and J by 12 bases, with 18 bases left in between. CDR1 and CDR2 (germline): DFQATT, SNEGSKA (reference sequence). CDR3 size: 12 residues. The CDR3 protein is CSARPDYILQYF. For the CDR3, the DNA is TGCAGTGCTCGCCCTGACTATATCCTACAGTATTTT.

This clonotype appeared many times. The rearrangement uses TRBV3-1 and TRBJ2-7; a possible D gene is TRBD2 (5 bases). The germline V and J ends were trimmed by 4 bases and 3 bases, with 7 bases remaining between them. In germline, CDR1 is LGHDT, CDR2 YNNKEL (reference sequence). This CDR3 is 12 amino acids long. The CDR3: CASSRGNYEQYF. The CDR3 coding sequence is TGTGCCAGCAGCCGAGGGAACTACGAGCAGTACTTC.

V and J are TRBV29-1 and TRBJ2-1; D not resolved. Per germline, CDR1 SQVTM and CDR2 ANQGSEA. The germline V and J ends were trimmed by 1 base and 5 bases, with 9 bases remaining between them. The CDR3 consists of 13 residues. In DNA, the CDR3 is TGCAGCGTTGAAGGGTCCGGTAACAATGAGCAGTTCTTC. Translating it yields CSVEGSGNNEQFF.